This T cell receptor (beta chain) originates from a study of early T cells in non-severe SARS-CoV-2 infection. Overall study results and limits: The study's VDJdb matching favored anti-spike CD8 responses and missed private and CD4 specificities.

The TCR library protocol attached unique molecular identifiers to the individual cDNA molecules. TCRdb reprocessed the 5' RACE reads with MiXCR, giving one entry per CDR3 protein. In the table there are 45,000 to 75,000 distinct CDR3 sequences, around 12% of which are singletons. Regarding this clonotype: The antigen is undetermined.

The sequencing input was whole blood. The TCR comes from an adult who was a healthcare worker with PCR-confirmed SARS-CoV-2 infection or an uninfected control (not recorded which).

CDR3 sequence: CASRPTGESGLYNEQFF. CDR3 bases: TGCGCCAGCAGACCCACAGGGGAGTCGGGTCTTTACAATGAGCAGTTCTTC. The genes are TRBV5-1 and TRBJ2-1, with TRBD1 identical over 7 bases. The V gene's germline CDR1 is SGHRS and CDR2 YFSETQ. The CDR3 loop spans 17 amino acids. V lost 5 bases and J lost 4; bases outside the gene matches: 15.